What follows are 17 T cell receptor beta chains derived from one specimen sequenced in a study of T-cell memory formation after mild COVID-19. TCRdb independently ran MiXCR on the 5' RACE reads; one entry per CDR3 protein. This repertoire shows 400,000 to 500,000 distinct CDR3 sequences, 20% to 25% found once; its top ten account for 8.5% to 10%. Sequenced material: PBMCs or a T cell subset sorted from them (not recorded which). The receptor source for this set is an adult woman who had mild COVID-19 (a few samples of this study predate the infection). Cell type and time point are not known.

This clonotype occurred a few times. The rearrangement links TRBV9 to TRBJ2-4; 7 positions match TRBD2. CDR1 is SGDLS and CDR2 is YYNGEE in the germline V gene. V dropped 4 bases and J dropped 0; count of bases not matched to a gene: 7. The CDR3 is made up of 16 amino acids. CDR3 protein: CASSNKAGVAKNIQYF. CDR3 nucleotide sequence: TGTGCCAGCAGCAACAAGGCGGGAGTAGCCAAAAACATTCAGTACTTC.

This chain links TRBV5-1 with TRBJ2-1, with no clear D. V lost 0 bases and J 6 bases, leaving 7 bases between the germline ends. The germline V gene has CDR1 SGHRS and CDR2 YFSETQ. The CDR3 is 13 amino acids. CDR3 DNA: TGCGCCAGCAGCTTGGACGGCTTCAATGAGCAGTTCTTC. Its translation is CASSLDGFNEQFF. The full variable domain, with the rest looked up from reference TRBV5-1 and TRBJ2-1, is KAGVTQTPRYLIKTRGQQVTLSCSPISGHRSVSWYQQTPGQGLQFLFEYFSETQRNKGNFPGRFSGRQFSNSRSEMNVSTLELGDSALYLCASSLDGFNEQFFGPGTRLTVL.

The rearrangement uses TRBV3-1 and TRBJ2-7; no clear D gene. Trimming shortened V by 4 bases and J by 3 bases, and 16 bases separated the two germline ends. CDR1 and CDR2 (germline): LGHDT, YNNKEL (reference sequence). The length of the CDR3 is 15 residues. This chain's CDR3 is CASSPTQAAVYEQYF. The CDR3 coding sequence is TGTGCCAGCAGCCCGACTCAAGCCGCCGTCTACGAGCAGTACTTC.

The chain couples TRBV7-9 to TRBJ2-1; D not certain. From germline, CDR1 is SEHNR and CDR2 FQNEAQ (reference sequence). CDR3 size: 15 residues. The ends were cut back, 5 bases at V and 5 bases at J, with 16 bases in the middle. This CDR3 is CASSHWMGLDNEQFF. The CDR3, as DNA: TGTGCCAGCAGCCATTGGATGGGGTTAGACAATGAGCAGTTCTTC.

The rearrangement links TRBV6-5 to TRBJ2-7, with 13 nucleotides matching TRBD2. CDR1 MNHEY and CDR2 SVGAGI come from the germline V gene. V lost 10 bases, J lost 0 bases, and 6 bases stayed unmatched. This CDR3 contains 15 residues. The CDR3 loop reads CATRLAGGSSYEQYF. CDR3 in DNA: TGTGCCACCCGACTAGCGGGAGGAAGCTCCTACGAGCAGTACTTC.

This clonotype was found a few times. V and J are TRBV19 and TRBJ2-1; the match to TRBD1 covers 8 bases. This CDR3 spans 15 amino acids. Germline values: CDR1 LNHDA, CDR2 SQIVND (reference sequence). Losses at the gene ends were 6 bases for V and 3 bases for J; bases not matched to a gene: 7. CDR3 protein: CASSTTGTGYNEQFF. CDR3 in DNA: TGTGCCAGTAGCACTACCGGGACAGGCTACAATGAGCAGTTCTTC.

This clonotype was recorded a few times. This chain joins TRBV7-2 and TRBJ2-7; D is perhaps TRBD2 (5 bases). The CDR3 has 13 amino acids. Trimming removed 3 bases at V and 4 bases at J, with 10 bases between. Germline V gene lookup returns CDR1 SGHTA and CDR2 FQGNSA. In DNA form, the CDR3 reads TGTGCCAGCAGCTTTGGCGGGCAGTACGAGCAGTACTTC. As protein: CASSFGGQYEQYF.

This clonotype was observed a few times. V usage is TRBV6-2 or TRBV6-3 and J usage is TRBJ2-1; 9 bases are shared with TRBD2. Germline V gives CDR1 MNHEY, CDR2 SVGEGT. The CDR3 covers 16 residues. V shed 5 bases, J shed 5 bases, and the junction held 10 bases outside the gene matches. CDR3: CASSRPRTSAHNEQFF. The CDR3 DNA reads TGTGCCAGCAGTCGGCCCCGGACTAGCGCCCACAATGAGCAGTTCTTC.

The J gene is TRBJ2-1, the V gene TRBV5-6, with 10 bases matching TRBD1. The CDR3 runs to 16 residues. The germline V gene has CDR1 SGHDT and CDR2 YYEEEE. The V gene end was trimmed by 5 bases and the J gene end by 8 bases; junction bases not matched to a gene: 13. The CDR3: CASRPDRGHRGDEQFF. As DNA, the CDR3 is TGTGCCAGCAGACCAGACAGGGGGCATCGCGGGGATGAGCAGTTCTTC.

This clonotype appeared many times. This chain joins TRBV11-2 and TRBJ1-1, with unresolved D. This CDR3 is 14 amino acids long. Trimming shortened V by 7 bases and J by 0 bases, and 12 bases separated the two germline ends. The germline V gene encodes CDR1 SGHAT and CDR2 FQNNGV. CDR3 bases: TGTGCCAGCACCCCGCCCGGGATGAACACTGAAGCTTTCTTT. Amino acids: CASTPPGMNTEAFF. The full variable domain, rest sourced from reference TRBV11-2 and TRBJ1-1, is EAGVAQSPRYKIIEKRQSVAFWCNPISGHATLYWYQQILGQGPKLLIQFQNNGVVDDSQLPKDRFSAERLKGVDSTLKIQPAKLEDSAVYLCASTPPGMNTEAFFGQGTRLTVV.

The gene calls are TRBV15 and TRBJ2-5; 10 positions match TRBD1. The CDR3 contains 17 residues. The V segment lost 4 bases and the J segment 3 bases; nucleotides outside the gene matches: 11. Germline lookup yields CDR1 LNHNV and CDR2 YYDKDF (reference sequence). The CDR3 protein is CATSTNTLGTGEETQYF. The CDR3 DNA reads as TGTGCCACCAGCACAAACACCCTGGGGACAGGGGAAGAGACCCAGTACTTC.

A few counts support this clonotype. CDR3: CASSFQGAGANVLTF. CDR3 sequence (DNA): TGTGCCAGCAGTTTCCAGGGGGCTGGGGCCAACGTCCTGACTTTC. The chain recombines TRBV6-5 with TRBJ2-6; 7 bases line up with TRBD1. The length of the CDR3 is 15 residues. The germline CDR1 and CDR2 sequences are MNHEY and SVGAGI. V shed 4 bases, J shed 2 bases, and the junction held 2 bases outside the gene matches.

V and J are TRBV20-1 and TRBJ2-1; 7 bases line up with TRBD2. The CDR3 is 15 residues long. From germline, CDR1 is DFQATT and CDR2 SNEGSKA (reference sequence). Trimming at V came to 2 bases and at J to 5 bases, leaving 9 bases not matched to a gene. Here the CDR3 DNA reads TGCAGTGCTAGACCCAGCGGGGTCCGCCACAATGAGCAGTTCTTC. Its protein is CSARPSGVRHNEQFF.

The chain links TRBV12-3 or TRBV12-4 to TRBJ2-3; possibly TRBD1 for D (6 bases). V gave up 3 bases and J gave up 4 bases, with 11 bases separating them. There are 14 residues in the CDR3. The CDR3, as DNA: TGTGCCAGCAGTTTCGCAGGGGCGGCAGATACGCAGTATTTT. Its translation: CASSFAGAADTQYF.

This clonotype appeared many times. This sequence joins TRBV29-1 and TRBJ2-1; 8 nucleotides match TRBD2. Germline trimming cut 4 bases from V and 2 bases from J; bases unmatched to any gene: 4. The CDR3 contains 14 residues. Germline assignment: CDR1 SQVTM and CDR2 ANQGSEA. The CDR3 DNA reads as TGCAGCGTTGCAGTCGGGGGGGCCTACAATGAGCAGTTCTTC. It encodes CSVAVGGAYNEQFF.

This clonotype occurred a few times. CDR3 bases: TGTGCCAAGAGTACAACCGAGAACACTGAAGCTTTCTTT. The encoded protein is CAKSTTENTEAFF. This chain joins TRBV30 and TRBJ1-1; D remains unclear. Deletions cut 8 bases from V and 1 base from J, with 14 bases between. Germline V gives CDR1 GTSNPN, CDR2 SVGIG (reference sequence). The CDR3 sequence is 13 residues long.

The chain couples TRBV7-2 to TRBJ2-4, with 9 bases fitting TRBD2. V shed 3 bases, J shed 2 bases, and the junction held 5 bases outside the gene matches. Germline CDR1 reads SGHTA; CDR2 reads FQGNSA. There are 16 residues in the CDR3. CDR3 DNA: TGTGCCAGCAGCTTGAGAGCGGGAGGACCCAAAAACATTCAGTACTTC. Protein sequence: CASSLRAGGPKNIQYF.